The present T cell receptor beta chain was sequenced within a study of blood T cells in healthy people across ages. At the level of the study: Every two T cells gave about one barcoded beta molecule via template switching.

A second roughly 6 to 11 cycle PCR used barcoded and J-beta primers. Researchers report that each sample yielded at least 2.5 million CDR3-containing paired-end reads. TCRdb processed the 5' RACE reads anew with MiXCR; each CDR3 protein has one entry. The profile shows about 680,000 distinct CDR3 sequences, around half of them singletons. V was cut by 6 bases and J by 0 bases, with 9 bases left in between. Germline CDR1 SQVTM, CDR2 ANQGSEA. The CDR3 spans 13 residues. The rearrangement uses TRBV29-1 and TRBJ2-4, with D unresolved. The source of this sequence is a woman aged 55-75 years in good health. The source material was blood. The DNA for the CDR3 is TGCAGCGTAATCACTCTAGCCAAAAACATTCAGTACTTC. Translated, it gives CSVITLAKNIQYF.